This entry is about one TCR beta chain. The sample comes from a study of siplizumab effects on memory and regulatory T cells. Germline CDR1 reads MNHNS; CDR2 reads SASEGT. The CDR3 spans 16 residues. Trimming shortened V by 3 bases and J by 2 bases, and 16 bases separated the two germline ends. TCRdb's table, derived via immunoSEQ multiplex PCR, lists solely in-frame clones and lacks some. The data show approximately 56,000 clones, about 98% seen once. The TCR originated in a human donor in good health. Sequencing used naive CD8+ T cells sorted from blood. The chain is built from TRBV6-1 and TRBJ1-2; tentative D call: TRBD1 (6 bases). This CDR3 reads CASSEFRTEFNYGYTF. Written as DNA, the CDR3 is TGTGCCAGCAGTGAGTTCCGGACAGAGTTCAACTATGGCTACACCTTC.